This TCR beta chain was observed in a study of blood T cell repertoires in COVID-19. Study background: Researchers got acute and convalescent COVID-19 samples from the United States, Italy and Spain. In each case, the material was cDNA or gDNA derived from T cells, B-cell-depleted T cells, or PBMCs.

Study processing details: Nucleated cell counts were estimated from reference gene primer amplification. TCRdb keeps only in-frame clones here, not all; method: immunoSEQ multiplex PCR. Clone size and the V and J calls come from that table; the DNA yielded D and trimming. The repertoire holds about 170,000 clones, around 85% seen once, with roughly 1.2% in the top ten. CDR1 MNHEY and CDR2 SVGAGI come from the germline V gene. J was trimmed by 5 bases and V by 5 bases; bases with no gene match: 7. The CDR3 sequence is 14 residues long. The V gene is TRBV6-5, the J gene TRBJ1-1, with TRBD1 matching 8 bases. The sequence came from a man aged 55 to 70 who had recovered from COVID-19. The sequenced material came from peripheral blood. The chain's CDR3 is CASSRIDRGTEAFF. CDR3 coding DNA: TGTGCCAGCAGTCGTATCGACAGGGGAACTGAAGCTTTCTTT.